This T cell receptor (beta chain) was sequenced in a study of blood T cells in healthy people across ages. This CDR3 comprises 12 residues. CDR1 is SQVTM and CDR2 is ANQGSEA in the germline V gene. With 3 bases removed from V and 5 bases from J, the gap between germline ends came to 10 bases. With a J-beta primer mix and a sample-barcoded 5' primer, a second PCR ran roughly 6 to 11 cycles. MiXCR, run by TCRdb on the 5' RACE reads, gives a single entry per CDR3 protein. The sample includes some 1.5 million distinct CDR3 sequences, over 25% of them seen just once. Sequenced input: blood. The gene calls are TRBV29-1 and TRBJ1-1; tentative D call: TRBD1 (5 bases). The source is a woman aged 30 to 39 in good health. The CDR3 is CSVEGGRTEAFF. CDR3 DNA: TGCAGCGTTGAGGGGGGTAGGACTGAAGCTTTCTTT.